This T cell receptor beta chain was identified during a study of blood T cell repertoires in COVID-19. Study context: Sites across the United States, Italy and Spain contributed samples from acute and convalescent COVID-19. Nucleic acid was either cDNA or gDNA, and it came from T cells, B-cell-depleted T cells, or PBMCs.

In the original workflow: Amplification of reference gene primers provided the estimated nucleated cell counts. This table comes from immunoSEQ multiplex PCR, and its TCRdb copy is limited to in-frame clones, with some not included. Clonal size and the V and J genes are those of that table, whereas D and trimming came from the DNA. Of roughly 330,000 clones listed, 87% are singletons. Individuals aged about 18 to 89 years were recruited from approximately 22 US areas. V lost 0 bases, J lost 7 bases, and 6 bases stayed unmatched. Per the germline V gene, CDR1 is SGHRS and CDR2 is YFSETQ. This CDR3 comprises 15 residues.

Sequencing was done on a sample of PBMCs or T cells enriched from blood (not recorded which). This receptor was obtained from a woman aged 25 to 39 who had recovered from COVID-19. The V call is TRBV5-1, the J call TRBJ1-4; TRBD1 agrees at 7 bases. Here the CDR3 DNA reads TGCGCCAGCAGCTTGGGGGGGACAGATCCTGAAAAACTGTTTTTT. Its translation: CASSLGGTDPEKLFF.